The 24 T cell receptor beta chains listed next were all sequenced from one sample in a study of T cells after yellow fever vaccination. MiXCR, run by TCRdb on the 5' RACE reads, gives a single entry per CDR3 protein. The data hold 230,000 or so distinct CDR3 sequences, with more than 3.5% observed a single time. The source material was PBMCs, sampled 15 days after the yellow fever booster vaccination. The receptor source for this set is a man younger than 35 who received the YFV17D yellow fever vaccine.

This clonotype was observed many times. The chain joins TRBV7-9 to TRBJ2-2; a weak D match, TRBD1 (6 bases). V was clipped by 8 bases and J by 2 bases, with 12 bases between them. Germline V CDR1 and CDR2: SEHNR, FQNEAQ (reference sequence). This CDR3 has 14 residues. CDR3 sequence (DNA): TGTGCCAGCGGGGCAGGGGCCAACACCGGGGAGCTGTTTTTT. Translation: CASGAGANTGELFF.

V usage is TRBV5-4 and J usage is TRBJ2-3; 11 nucleotides agree with TRBD2. Germline assignment: CDR1 SGHNT and CDR2 YYREEE (reference sequence). The CDR3 has 17 amino acids. With V trimmed by 4 bases and J by 5 bases, 12 bases remained unmatched. The CDR3 loop is CASSLEVSGGAGDTQYF. CDR3 in DNA: TGTGCCAGCAGCCTGGAGGTTAGCGGGGGGGCTGGAGATACGCAGTATTTT.

This clonotype was seen repeatedly, ten times or more. V usage is TRBV11-2 and J usage is TRBJ2-3; 11 bases map to TRBD1. Unmatched junction bases numbered 1, after V lost 1 base and J lost 4 bases. CDR3 size: 15 residues. The V gene's germline CDR1 is SGHAT and CDR2 FQNNGV. The CDR3 DNA sequence: TGTGCCAGCAGCTTAGGGGACAGGGGGGCAGATACGCAGTATTTT. Its translation: CASSLGDRGADTQYF. Drawing the rest from reference TRBV11-2 and TRBJ2-3, the complete variable domain is EAGVAQSPRYKIIEKRQSVAFWCNPISGHATLYWYQQILGQGPKLLIQFQNNGVVDDSQLPKDRFSAERLKGVDSTLKIQPAKLEDSAVYLCASSLGDRGADTQYFGPGTRLTVL.

Only a few counts were recorded for this clonotype. The CDR3 DNA reads TGTGCCAGCAGCTTAGTTAGCGGACGATGGGTTAATGAGCAGTTCTTC. Translated: CASSLVSGRWVNEQFF. J is TRBJ2-1 and V is TRBV7-2; a possible D gene is TRBD2 (6 bases). Germline V gene lookup returns CDR1 SGHTA and CDR2 FQGNSA. The CDR3 contains 16 residues. Trimming left V 1 base short and J 7 bases short, with 17 bases between.

This clonotype was observed many times. This chain uses TRBV7-9 with TRBJ2-3, with 8 bases lining up with TRBD2. Unmatched junction bases numbered 3, after V lost 3 bases and J lost 1 base. Germline V CDR1 and CDR2: SEHNR, FQNEAQ (reference sequence). This CDR3 contains 15 residues. The CDR3 sequence is CASSFLRGGTDTQYF. CDR3 DNA: TGTGCCAGCAGCTTCTTGCGGGGGGGCACAGATACGCAGTATTTT.

This clonotype was counted many times. This chain links TRBV28 with TRBJ1-6; D is unclear. The CDR3 has 14 amino acids. V was shortened by 2 bases and J by 6 bases, with 8 bases between the two germline ends. Per the germline V gene, CDR1 is MDHEN and CDR2 is SYDVKM. The DNA for the CDR3 is TGTGCCAGCAGTTTAGGCGGAATTAATTCACCCCTCCACTTT. Translation gives CASSLGGINSPLHF. The entire variable domain, with the rest obtained from reference TRBV28 and TRBJ1-6, is as follows: DVKVTQSSRYLVKRTGEKVFLECVQDMDHENMFWYRQDPGLGLRLIYFSYDVKMKEKGDIPEGYSVSREKKERFSLILESASTNQTSMYLCASSLGGINSPLHFGNGTRLTVT.

In its sample, this clonotype was seen many times. The chain links TRBV6-5 to TRBJ1-1; D is uncertain. The CDR3 length is 12 residues. CDR1 is MNHEY and CDR2 is SVGAGI in the germline V gene. Trimming pared 6 bases from V and 3 bases from J, leaving 8 bases between. DNA for the CDR3: TGTGCCAGCAGCCAAATGGACACTGAAGCTTTCTTT. This translates into CASSQMDTEAFF.

This rearrangement joins TRBV21-1 to TRBJ2-1; TRBD1 is taken as the D call from the table, unchecked against the DNA. TRBV21-1 has pseudogene status. The length of the CDR3 is 14 residues. For the CDR3, the DNA is TGTGCCAGCAGGACCCGGGACCCCTACAATGAGCAGTTCTTC. Translated, it gives CASRTRDPYNEQFF.

The V gene is TRBV5-1, the J gene TRBJ1-2; D unresolved. Germline loops: CDR1 SGHRS, CDR2 YFSETQ. The CDR3 extends over 13 amino acids. Trimming removed 0 bases at V and 8 bases at J, with 11 bases between. The CDR3 reads CASSLEQSGGYTF. The CDR3 nucleotides are TGCGCCAGCAGCTTGGAACAGTCGGGAGGCTACACCTTC. Based on the CDR3 plus reference TRBV5-1 and TRBJ1-2, the full variable domain is KAGVTQTPRYLIKTRGQQVTLSCSPISGHRSVSWYQQTPGQGLQFLFEYFSETQRNKGNFPGRFSGRQFSNSRSEMNVSTLELGDSALYLCASSLEQSGGYTFGSGTRLTVV.

This clonotype has a count of ten or more. The CDR3 spells CASSREGGTNEKLFF. The CDR3 DNA is TGTGCCAGCAGCCGCGAGGGGGGGACTAATGAAAAACTGTTTTTT. V and J are TRBV27 and TRBJ1-4, with a possible D match to TRBD1 (6 bases). The CDR3 totals 15 residues. V lost 6 bases and J 2 bases, leaving 13 bases between the germline ends. Germline CDR1 is MNHEY and CDR2 is SMNVEV (reference sequence).

The rearrangement links TRBV6-5 to TRBJ2-5; D is uncertain. V was clipped by 4 bases and J by 9 bases, with 15 bases between them. There are 13 residues in the CDR3. Per germline, CDR1 MNHEY and CDR2 SVGAGI. CDR3 DNA sequence: TGTGCCAGCAGTTCTCTTCGCTTGGAAGCCCAGTACTTC. This encodes CASSSLRLEAQYF.

The sample holds many counts of this clonotype. The chain couples TRBV5-1 to TRBJ2-3; TRBD2 matches 10 bases. In germline, CDR1 is SGHRS, CDR2 YFSETQ. V trimming: 4 bases; J trimming: 1 base; junction bases outside the gene matches: 6. The CDR3 contains 16 residues. The CDR3 sequence is CASSPSTSGGTDTQYF. As DNA, the CDR3 is TGCGCCAGCAGCCCCTCAACTAGCGGGGGCACAGATACGCAGTATTTT.

The chain uses TRBV12-3 or TRBV12-4 and TRBJ2-2; 11 nucleotides match TRBD2. Trimming cost V 4 bases and J 1 base; bases outside gene matches: 5. The CDR3 totals 17 residues. The CDR3, as DNA: TGTGCCAGCAGTTCGCGCACTAGCGGGGGGAACACCGGGGAGCTGTTTTTT. This translates into CASSSRTSGGNTGELFF.

Many counts were recorded for this clonotype. The chain joins TRBV5-1 to TRBJ2-1, with D tentatively TRBD1 or TRBD2 (5 bases each). Deletions cut 3 bases from V and 6 bases from J, with 19 bases between. Looked up from germline, CDR1 is SGHRS and CDR2 is YFSETQ. This CDR3 region has 16 residues. The CDR3 DNA reads TGCGCCAGCAGCTCCTACGGGACGGAGAGTGGCAATGAGCAGTTCTTC. Translating gives CASSSYGTESGNEQFF. Drawing the rest from reference TRBV5-1 and TRBJ2-1, the complete variable domain is KAGVTQTPRYLIKTRGQQVTLSCSPISGHRSVSWYQQTPGQGLQFLFEYFSETQRNKGNFPGRFSGRQFSNSRSEMNVSTLELGDSALYLCASSSYGTESGNEQFFGPGTRLTVL.

This clonotype was seen many times. The rearrangement joins TRBV14 to TRBJ2-5; 12 nucleotides match TRBD1. The germline gives CDR1 SGHDN, CDR2 FVKESK. The CDR3 length is 16 residues. The junction had 2 bases not matched to a gene; V was cut back by 3 bases and J by 0 bases. CDR3 sequence (DNA): TGTGCCAGCAGCCAGGGGACAGGGGGCTACCAAGAGACCCAGTACTTC. Translated, it gives CASSQGTGGYQETQYF.

This clonotype appeared many times. This chain uses TRBV9 with TRBJ2-5, with D possibly TRBD1 on 6 matching bases. V was shortened by 0 bases and J by 5 bases, with 17 bases between the two germline ends. The CDR3 covers 16 residues. Per the germline V gene, CDR1 is SGDLS and CDR2 is YYNGEE. CDR3 residues: CASSVGPGGGGETQYF. In DNA, the CDR3 is TGTGCCAGCAGCGTAGGCCCTGGCGGTGGGGGCGAGACCCAGTACTTC.

This clonotype was picked up many times. J is TRBJ2-6 and V is TRBV12-3 or TRBV12-4; maybe TRBD2 (6 bases). The CDR3 extends over 18 amino acids. V was shortened by 5 bases and J by 0 bases, with 17 bases between the two germline ends. The CDR3 DNA reads TGTGCCAGCAGTCCAATGGCGGGACGGAGCTCTGGGGCCAACGTCCTGACTTTC. It yields the protein CASSPMAGRSSGANVLTF.

This clonotype was counted many times. The chain links TRBV7-6 to TRBJ2-1, with TRBD2 matching 8 bases. CDR1 SGHVS and CDR2 FNYEAQ come from the germline V gene. V shed 0 bases, J shed 4 bases, and the junction held 8 bases outside the gene matches. The CDR3 is made up of 17 amino acids. In DNA form, the CDR3 reads TGTGCCAGCAGCTTAGCGAGGGGAGCGGGAGCTTACAATGAGCAGTTCTTC. Its translation: CASSLARGAGAYNEQFF.

At least ten counts were recorded for this clonotype. This sequence joins TRBV7-9 and TRBJ2-1; no firm D call. The CDR3 sequence is 14 residues long. The germline CDR1 and CDR2 sequences are SEHNR and FQNEAQ (reference sequence). The germline V and J ends were trimmed by 2 bases and 4 bases, with 9 bases remaining between them. The CDR3 nucleotides are TGTGCCAGCAGCTTATGGGGAAGTTACAATGAGCAGTTCTTC. Its protein product is CASSLWGSYNEQFF. The full variable domain, with the rest looked up from reference TRBV7-9 and TRBJ2-1, is DTGVSQNPRHKITKRGQNVTFRCDPISEHNRLYWYRQTLGQGPEFLTYFQNEAQLEKSRLLSDRFSAERPKGSFSTLEIQRTEQGDSAMYLCASSLWGSYNEQFFGPGTRLTVL.

Ten or more counts support this clonotype. This chain joins TRBV7-6 and TRBJ2-3; D is possibly TRBD1 or TRBD2 (6 bases each). V was clipped by 0 bases and J by 1 base, with 14 bases between them. CDR3 length: 17 amino acids. Germline V gene data show CDR1 as SGHVS and CDR2 as FNYEAQ. In DNA form, the CDR3 reads TGTGCCAGCAGCTTAGCCCTAACGGGGGCGGGCACAGATACGCAGTATTTT. This encodes CASSLALTGAGTDTQYF.

J is TRBJ1-1 and V is TRBV5-4; D is undetermined. Germline V gives CDR1 SGHNT, CDR2 YYREEE (reference sequence). Trimming cost V 4 bases and J 6 bases, with 13 bases left between them. The CDR3 length is 13 residues. CDR3 DNA sequence: TGTGCCAGCAGCCCCGGGCCGAGGGCTGAAGCTTTCTTT. Protein sequence: CASSPGPRAEAFF.

The table lists this clonotype with many counts. The chain has TRBV9 and TRBJ1-2; 7 bases match TRBD1. The junction had 5 bases not matched to a gene; V was cut back by 0 bases and J by 0 bases. Germline CDR1 is SGDLS and CDR2 is YYNGEE. CDR3 length equals 16 residues. The CDR3 DNA reads TGTGCCAGCAGCGTAGCTTACGGGACAGCTAACTATGGCTACACCTTC. This sequence encodes CASSVAYGTANYGYTF.

Points on this clonotype: This clone may be a read error of a much larger clone one base away. The rearrangement joins TRBV11-2 to TRBJ2-6; TRBD1 might be the D (6 bases). The CDR3 length is 16 residues. CDR1 is SGHAT and CDR2 is FQNNGV in the germline V gene. The CDR3 is CASSRGGTPGANVMTF. For the CDR3, the DNA is TGTGCCAGCAGCAGAGGGGGAACGCCTGGGGCCAACGTCATGACTTTC.

This clonotype was seen repeatedly, ten times or more. The genes are TRBV12-3 or TRBV12-4 and TRBJ1-5; TRBD1 aligns across 8 bases. This CDR3 has 15 amino acids. V lost 6 bases, J lost 0 bases, and 4 bases stayed unmatched. Here the CDR3 reads CASRGQEYSNQPQHF. CDR3 nucleotides: TGTGCCAGCAGGGGACAGGAGTATAGCAATCAGCCCCAGCATTTT.